There are many counts of the clone carrying this T cell receptor beta chain. Its antigen is as yet unknown. This could be a read error, since a much larger clone is one nucleotide away. V dropped 4 bases and J dropped 10; count of bases not matched to a gene: 11. The CDR3 runs 14 residues. Germline CDR1 reads SGHRS; CDR2 reads YFSETQ. The data are from a study of blood T cells in healthy people across ages. The study, taken as a whole, reports: A roughly linear fall in TCR beta diversity per million T cells was seen with increasing age.

Caucasian, healthy and from Russia, the donors were aged between roughly 6 and 100. The use of a sample-barcoded 5' primer and a J-beta primer mix characterized a second PCR of about 7 to 12 cycles. Tagging of each cDNA molecule was performed by a template-switch adaptor with 12 random nucleotides. MiXCR was run by TCRdb on the 5' RACE reads, yielding one entry per CDR3 protein. The sample has some 1.1 million distinct CDR3 sequences; about two fifths are singletons. This receptor was obtained from a man aged 18 to 29 in good health. Sequenced input: blood. The chain carries TRBV5-1 and TRBJ1-2, with 9 bases that match TRBD1. The CDR3 region is CASSVDGQGSDYTF. CDR3 DNA: TGCGCCAGCAGCGTGGATGGACAGGGGAGTGACTACACCTTC.